The source of this T cell receptor (beta chain) is a study of control samples from healthy donors and cancer patients. Assay: immunoSEQ multiplex PCR; the TCRdb copy retains only in-frame clones and omits some. The table has roughly 54,000 clones, 95% to 96% seen once; the top ten hold about 1.9%. With V trimmed by 1 base and J by 4 bases, 4 bases remained unmatched. Germline CDR1 reads MGHRA; CDR2 reads YSYEKL. The CDR3 spans 16 residues. The TCR was taken from a woman aged 25 to 45 in good health. The rearrangement uses TRBV4-1 and TRBJ1-4; 9 nucleotides agree with TRBD1. The sample consisted of blood. Here the CDR3 reads CASSQGKGQGNEKLFF. DNA for the CDR3: TGCGCCAGCAGCCAAGGAAAGGGACAGGGTAATGAAAAACTGTTTTTT.